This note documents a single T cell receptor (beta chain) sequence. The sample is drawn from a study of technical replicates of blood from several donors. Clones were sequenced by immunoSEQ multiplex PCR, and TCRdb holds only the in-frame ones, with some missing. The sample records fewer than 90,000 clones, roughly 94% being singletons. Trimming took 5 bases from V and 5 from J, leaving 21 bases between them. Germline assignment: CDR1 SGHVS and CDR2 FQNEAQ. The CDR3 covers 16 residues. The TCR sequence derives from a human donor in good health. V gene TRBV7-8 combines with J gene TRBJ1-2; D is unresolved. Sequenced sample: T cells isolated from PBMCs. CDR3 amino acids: CASSPIPTGDRYGYTF. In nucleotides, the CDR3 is TGTGCCAGCAGCCCAATCCCAACCGGGGATAGGTATGGCTACACCTTC.